This TCR beta chain was sequenced for a study of cytotoxic CD8 clonotypes in ibrutinib-treated CLL. For the study at large: For this cohort, patients were approximately ten relapsed/refractory and approximately 15 treatment-naive, while some 17 were IGHV unmutated. The response samples were taken once patients had been treated for a median of roughly 12 months, range 6 to 36.

V dropped 5 bases and J dropped 3 bases, with 16 bases sitting between them. The CDR3 covers 15 residues. Germline loops: CDR1 MNHNY, CDR2 SVGAGI (reference sequence). The protocol was immunoSEQ multiplex PCR, while the TCRdb copy is restricted to in-frame clones and leaves out a portion. The profile shows 190,000 or so clones, around 72% of them singletons. Sequenced here: PBMCs, sampled after 24 months of ibrutinib treatment. The chain employs TRBV6-6 and TRBJ1-2, with no clear D. This TCR derives from a human donor with chronic lymphocytic leukemia. CDR3 residues: CASSRAQLQHYGYTF. The DNA for the CDR3 is TGTGCCAGCAGTCGGGCCCAACTACAACACTATGGCTACACCTTC.